This TCR beta chain came from a study of blood T cell repertoires in COVID-19. About the research overall: The origin of the acute and convalescent COVID-19 samples was the United States, Italy and Spain.

The CDR3 loop spans 15 amino acids. The V gene's germline CDR1 is MDHEN and CDR2 SYDVKM. V dropped 7 bases and J dropped 7 bases, with 20 bases sitting between them. The Seattle patients joined while their infection was active and were tracked longitudinally afterward. Authors' analysis steps: Quantification of nucleated cells was approximated via reference gene primer amplification. Sequenced by immunoSEQ multiplex PCR; TCRdb stores in-frame clones only, minus some. The DNA gave D and trimming, while V, J and clone size come from that table. The sample consists of nearly 350,000 clones, almost 90% of them appearing once.

V usage is TRBV28 and J usage is TRBJ1-5, with D perhaps TRBD1 (5 bases). Sequencing input: peripheral blood. The source is a woman in her 70s with COVID-19, enrolled during active disease. The CDR3 DNA is TGTGCCAGCACCGTGAGAAAGGGGTACGGACAGCCCCAGCATTTT. Residues: CASTVRKGYGQPQHF.